Here is one TCR beta chain with its context. The antigen remains unidentified. The germline CDR1 and CDR2 sequences are MNHNS and SASEGT. This CDR3 spans 14 amino acids. The V gene end was trimmed by 8 bases and the J gene end by 4 bases; junction bases not matched to a gene: 9. The source of the sample is a study of cytomegalovirus exposure and HLA in healthy donors. Overall study findings and caveats: A highly shared variant cluster was judged a likely technical artifact. While the bulk of TCR sequences proved rare, some public TCRs turned up in many donors.

PCR used 60 Vbeta primers and 13 Jbeta primers. This table comes from immunoSEQ multiplex PCR, and its TCRdb copy is limited to in-frame clones, with some not included. In all, the sample yields some 70,000 clones. This sequence originates from a man between 35 and 55 years old in good health and CMV-seronegative. This sequence joins TRBV6-1 and TRBJ2-5; 8 nucleotides agree with TRBD2. Sequencing was performed on PBMCs. The CDR3 is CASWESGRGETQYF. The CDR3 DNA reads as TGTGCCAGCTGGGAAAGCGGGAGAGGAGAGACCCAGTACTTC.